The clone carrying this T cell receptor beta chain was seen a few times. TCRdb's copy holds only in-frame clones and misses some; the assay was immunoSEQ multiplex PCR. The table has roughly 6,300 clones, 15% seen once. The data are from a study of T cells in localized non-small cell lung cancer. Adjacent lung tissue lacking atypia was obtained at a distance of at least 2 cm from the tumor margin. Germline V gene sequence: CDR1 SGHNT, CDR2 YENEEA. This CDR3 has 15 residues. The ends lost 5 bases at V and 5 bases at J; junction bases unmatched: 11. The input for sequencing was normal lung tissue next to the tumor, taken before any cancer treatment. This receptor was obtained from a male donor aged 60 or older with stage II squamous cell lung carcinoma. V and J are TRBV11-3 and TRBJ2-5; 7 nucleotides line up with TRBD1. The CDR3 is CASSTGDKVFETQYF. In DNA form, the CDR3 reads TGTGCCAGCAGCACAGGGGATAAGGTTTTCGAGACCCAGTACTTC.